Listed below are T cell receptor beta chains from one sample, sequenced in a study of OX40 agonist ivuxolimab in advanced cancers. Sequencing used immunoSEQ multiplex PCR; TCRdb keeps in-frame clones, though not all of them. The table shows 83,000 or so clones, with approximately 84% occurring only once. Sequences were derived from CD4+ or CD8+ T cells sorted from blood, sampled in a trial of the OX40 agonist ivuxolimab. All receptors derive from an adult with an advanced solid tumor such as melanoma, head and neck, liver or kidney cancer. CDR3s include the opening cysteine and the closing phenylalanine or tryptophan. Fields, in order: CDR3 DNA, CDR3 protein, D gene, V gene, clone size, J gene. A D gene is named only where the DNA matches it firmly. A row's size may be missing; if present it is once, few, many or a size class.

CDR3nt: TGTGCCAGCAGCTTAGTTGACAGCAATCAGCCCCAGCATTTT
CDR3aa: CASSLVDSNQPQHF
d_gene: .
v_gene: TRBV7-2
abundance: few
j_gene: TRBJ1-5

CDR3nt: TGTGCCAGCAGACGTACGCAGGGAAATCAGCCCCAGCATTTT
CDR3aa: CASRRTQGNQPQHF
d_gene: .
v_gene: TRBV27
abundance: .
j_gene: TRBJ1-5

CDR3nt: TGTGCCAGCAGCTTAGCCGGGACAGGGGACACCGGGGAGCTGTTTTTT
CDR3aa: CASSLAGTGDTGELFF
d_gene: TRBD1
v_gene: TRBV7-9
abundance: .
j_gene: TRBJ2-2

CDR3nt: TGTGCCAGCACTATTGGTTCTGGGGCCAACGTCCTGACTTTC
CDR3aa: CASTIGSGANVLTF
d_gene: .
v_gene: TRBV6-6
abundance: .
j_gene: TRBJ2-6

CDR3nt: TGCGCCAGCAGCTTGAGCGGGCAGGCCATAGAGACCCAGTACTTC
CDR3aa: CASSLSGQAIETQYF
d_gene: .
v_gene: TRBV5-1
abundance: .
j_gene: TRBJ2-5

CDR3nt: TGTGCCAGCAGCGCCCAGCTACACCGCTACGAGCAGTACTTC
CDR3aa: CASSAQLHRYEQYF
d_gene: .
v_gene: TRBV27
abundance: many
j_gene: TRBJ2-7

CDR3nt: TGTGCCAGCAGCTTAGTGGGGGGGCACGGGGAAAACACCATATATTTT
CDR3aa: CASSLVGGHGENTIYF
d_gene: .
v_gene: TRBV7-2
abundance: .
j_gene: TRBJ1-3

CDR3nt: TGTGCCAGCAGTGTTGACAGGTCCTACAATCAGCCCCAGCATTTT
CDR3aa: CASSVDRSYNQPQHF
d_gene: .
v_gene: TRBV6-1
abundance: .
j_gene: TRBJ1-5

CDR3nt: TGTGCCAGCAGTGATTCACAGGGGGTGACAGAGACCCAGTACTTC
CDR3aa: CASSDSQGVTETQYF
d_gene: TRBD1
v_gene: TRBV25-1
abundance: .
j_gene: TRBJ2-5

CDR3nt: TGTGCCAGCAGCTTACAGTGGAGGAACACTGAAGCTTTCTTT
CDR3aa: CASSLQWRNTEAFF
d_gene: .
v_gene: TRBV7-8
abundance: once
j_gene: TRBJ1-1

CDR3nt: TGTGCCAGCAGGCCGGGACTAGCGGGAAGGCAGTTCTTC
CDR3aa: CASRPGLAGRQFF
d_gene: TRBD2
v_gene: TRBV27
abundance: once
j_gene: TRBJ2-1

CDR3nt: TGTGCCACCAGCAGAGATCTTACAGGGTCAGGCTACACCTTC
CDR3aa: CATSRDLTGSGYTF
d_gene: .
v_gene: TRBV15
abundance: .
j_gene: TRBJ1-2

CDR3nt: TGTGCCAGCAGACTAGCGGGGGGTATGAATGAGCAGTTCTTC
CDR3aa: CASRLAGGMNEQFF
d_gene: TRBD2
v_gene: TRBV7-2
abundance: .
j_gene: TRBJ2-1

CDR3nt: TGTGCCAGCAGCTTACGACCAGGGGCTGAGAACACTGAAGCTTTCTTT
CDR3aa: CASSLRPGAENTEAFF
d_gene: .
v_gene: TRBV7-3
abundance: once
j_gene: TRBJ1-1

CDR3nt: TGTGCCAGTAAAGGGGCCCTAGGGCCCCAGCATTTT
CDR3aa: CASKGALGPQHF
d_gene: .
v_gene: TRBV19
abundance: .
j_gene: TRBJ1-5

CDR3nt: TGCGCCAGCAGCCAAGATCAGAATACCGGGGGCTACACCTTC
CDR3aa: CASSQDQNTGGYTF
d_gene: .
v_gene: TRBV4-3
abundance: few
j_gene: TRBJ1-2

CDR3nt: TGTGCCTGGAGTCTCCGGGCCGGCACTGAAGCTTTCTTT
CDR3aa: CAWSLRAGTEAFF
d_gene: .
v_gene: TRBV30
abundance: .
j_gene: TRBJ1-1

CDR3nt: TGTGCCACCAGCGCAGGGCGGGTAGGCAATCAGCCCCAGCATTTT
CDR3aa: CATSAGRVGNQPQHF
d_gene: .
v_gene: TRBV15
abundance: .
j_gene: TRBJ1-5

CDR3nt: TGTGCCAGCAGCTTACGGACGGGAGGTCGCTACAATGAGCAGTTCTTC
CDR3aa: CASSLRTGGRYNEQFF
d_gene: TRBD2
v_gene: TRBV13
abundance: .
j_gene: TRBJ2-1

CDR3nt: TGTGCCAGCAGCCCCATTGGGCAGGGGACCGGGCCCCTCCACTTT
CDR3aa: CASSPIGQGTGPLHF
d_gene: .
v_gene: TRBV7-9
abundance: few
j_gene: TRBJ1-6

CDR3nt: TGTGCCAGCAGCGTAGCCCCGGGACTAGCGAGTGAGCAGTTCTTC
CDR3aa: CASSVAPGLASEQFF
d_gene: TRBD2
v_gene: TRBV9
abundance: .
j_gene: TRBJ2-1

CDR3nt: TGCGCCAGTCTTAGGGCTGTGTCTGAAGCTTTCTTT
CDR3aa: CASLRAVSEAFF
d_gene: .
v_gene: TRBV10-1
abundance: .
j_gene: TRBJ1-1

CDR3nt: TGTGCCAGCAGCCAAGGAGCGGGTGAGGAGACCCAGTACTTC
CDR3aa: CASSQGAGEETQYF
d_gene: .
v_gene: TRBV4-2
abundance: .
j_gene: TRBJ2-5

CDR3nt: TGTGCCAGCTTGGGCGGGGGGGCCCTCCTTCAGGGGCAGTATTTT
CDR3aa: CASLGGGALLQGQYF
d_gene: TRBD2
v_gene: TRBV6-1
abundance: once
j_gene: TRBJ2-3

CDR3nt: TGTGCCAGCCTCAAGGCCAGTGAAGCTTTCTTT
CDR3aa: CASLKASEAFF
d_gene: .
v_gene: TRBV6-1
abundance: .
j_gene: TRBJ1-1

CDR3nt: TGTGCCAGTAGTACCTATAATTCACCCCTCCACTTT
CDR3aa: CASSTYNSPLHF
d_gene: .
v_gene: TRBV19
abundance: .
j_gene: TRBJ1-6

CDR3nt: TGTGCCAGTAGTATAGAACCCTGGGGGAATCAGCCCCAGCATTTT
CDR3aa: CASSIEPWGNQPQHF
d_gene: .
v_gene: TRBV19
abundance: .
j_gene: TRBJ1-5

CDR3nt: TGTGCCAGCAGCCTCGACCCGTCTTTCTCGTACGAGCAGTACTTC
CDR3aa: CASSLDPSFSYEQYF
d_gene: .
v_gene: TRBV7-9
abundance: .
j_gene: TRBJ2-7

CDR3nt: TGTGCCAGCAGCCGGGGACGCCCGAACACTGAAGCTTTCTTT
CDR3aa: CASSRGRPNTEAFF
d_gene: .
v_gene: TRBV13
abundance: .
j_gene: TRBJ1-1

CDR3nt: TGTGCCAGCAGCTTGGTTGGCGGGGGGGCCTACGAGCAGTACTTC
CDR3aa: CASSLVGGGAYEQYF
d_gene: TRBD2
v_gene: TRBV5-5
abundance: .
j_gene: TRBJ2-7

CDR3nt: TGTGCCAGCAGCCCCTCGGGACAGGGAAATCAGCCCCAGCATTTT
CDR3aa: CASSPSGQGNQPQHF
d_gene: TRBD1
v_gene: TRBV7-2
abundance: .
j_gene: TRBJ1-5

CDR3nt: TGTGCCAGCAGCTTATCCCCCACAGGGACCTATGGCTACACCTTC
CDR3aa: CASSLSPTGTYGYTF
d_gene: .
v_gene: TRBV7-2
abundance: few
j_gene: TRBJ1-2

CDR3nt: TGTGCCAGCAGTGCAGGACAGGGGGCAACTCAGCCCCAGCATTTT
CDR3aa: CASSAGQGATQPQHF
d_gene: TRBD1
v_gene: TRBV2
abundance: .
j_gene: TRBJ1-5

CDR3nt: TGTGCCAGCAGCTTAGAACAGCCGAATCAGCCCCAGCATTTT
CDR3aa: CASSLEQPNQPQHF
d_gene: .
v_gene: TRBV7-9
abundance: .
j_gene: TRBJ1-5

CDR3nt: TGTGCCAGCAGTGAAGTGACCCATGGCGGGGAGCTGTTTTTT
CDR3aa: CASSEVTHGGELFF
d_gene: .
v_gene: TRBV2
abundance: .
j_gene: TRBJ2-2

CDR3nt: TGTGCCATCAGCCGGACAGGGTCGACCGGGGAGCTGTTTTTT
CDR3aa: CAISRTGSTGELFF
d_gene: TRBD1
v_gene: TRBV10-3
abundance: .
j_gene: TRBJ2-2

CDR3nt: TGCAGTGCTAGAGTGGGGAAAAAACTGTTTTTT
CDR3aa: CSARVGKKLFF
d_gene: .
v_gene: TRBV20-1
abundance: .
j_gene: TRBJ1-4

CDR3nt: TGTGCCAGCAGCTTAGAAGGGTCACATTATCAGCCCCAGCATTTT
CDR3aa: CASSLEGSHYQPQHF
d_gene: .
v_gene: TRBV7-8
abundance: .
j_gene: TRBJ1-5

CDR3nt: TGTGCCAGCAGCTCGGGACGGCGCAATCAGCCCCAGCATTTT
CDR3aa: CASSSGRRNQPQHF
d_gene: .
v_gene: TRBV7-2
abundance: .
j_gene: TRBJ1-5

CDR3nt: TGTGCCAGCAGCTTAGTTGACCCAGGGGTGGCTCAGCCCCAGCATTTT
CDR3aa: CASSLVDPGVAQPQHF
d_gene: .
v_gene: TRBV7-2
abundance: .
j_gene: TRBJ1-5

CDR3nt: TGCGCCAGCAGCCAAGTTATCCCTGAGCGGATGTTCTTC
CDR3aa: CASSQVIPERMFF
d_gene: .
v_gene: TRBV4-1
abundance: few
j_gene: TRBJ2-1

CDR3nt: TGTGCCAGCAGCGTAGCTGGGGGAGGAGAGACCCAGTACTTC
CDR3aa: CASSVAGGGETQYF
d_gene: .
v_gene: TRBV9
abundance: .
j_gene: TRBJ2-5

CDR3nt: TGTGCCAGCAGTTTCACAGGGAGCGGCAATCAGCCCCAGCATTTT
CDR3aa: CASSFTGSGNQPQHF
d_gene: .
v_gene: TRBV6-6
abundance: .
j_gene: TRBJ1-5

CDR3nt: TGTGCCAGCACTCGGGGGGGACAGATTAACACTGAAGCTTTCTTT
CDR3aa: CASTRGGQINTEAFF
d_gene: TRBD1
v_gene: TRBV7-2
abundance: .
j_gene: TRBJ1-1

CDR3nt: TGTGCCAGCAGTTCTCATAGACAACCGAACACTGAAGCTTTCTTT
CDR3aa: CASSSHRQPNTEAFF
d_gene: .
v_gene: TRBV27
abundance: .
j_gene: TRBJ1-1

CDR3nt: TGTGCCAGCAGCCCTCGGGCCGGGACGACCTACGAGCAGTACTTC
CDR3aa: CASSPRAGTTYEQYF
d_gene: .
v_gene: TRBV9
abundance: once
j_gene: TRBJ2-7

CDR3nt: TGTGCTAGTGGTCCACAGGTACCGCCGAAAGGTGGCTACACCTTC
CDR3aa: CASGPQVPPKGGYTF
d_gene: .
v_gene: TRBV12-5
abundance: .
j_gene: TRBJ1-2

CDR3nt: TGTGCCAGCAGCTTAGAGGCAGGGAGCTCCTACGAGCAGTACTTC
CDR3aa: CASSLEAGSSYEQYF
d_gene: .
v_gene: TRBV7-9
abundance: .
j_gene: TRBJ2-7

CDR3nt: TGCGCCAGCAGCTTGGTGGGGGCGCCGGAGACCCAGTACTTC
CDR3aa: CASSLVGAPETQYF
d_gene: .
v_gene: TRBV5-1
abundance: .
j_gene: TRBJ2-5

CDR3nt: TGTGCCAGCAGGTTCGCAGGGGCGAGAACTGAAGCTTTCTTT
CDR3aa: CASRFAGARTEAFF
d_gene: .
v_gene: TRBV7-2
abundance: .
j_gene: TRBJ1-1

CDR3nt: TGTGCCAGCAGCCCTAGGGGACAGGGGGCTGCAGATACGCAGTATTTT
CDR3aa: CASSPRGQGAADTQYF
d_gene: TRBD1
v_gene: TRBV9
abundance: .
j_gene: TRBJ2-3